This TCR beta chain appears in the sequencing data of a study of Graves' ophthalmopathy and Graves' hyperthyroidism. Study outcomes and limitations: Thyroid clonotypes that were expanded above 0.001 frequency mostly also appeared in blood.

The authors amplified TCR beta CDR3 regions from RNA transcripts. The authors performed first-round RT-PCR with HTBI primers and then a second-round multiplex PCR. TCRdb re-called the multiplex PCR reads through MiXCR, storing one row per CDR3 protein. The profile shows about 210,000 distinct CDR3 sequences, 25% to 35% of them singletons. The PBMCs had their origin in 10 ml of fresh peripheral blood. With regard to this clonotype: Antigen unknown.

Specimen: peripheral blood. The TCR was taken from a man between 50 and 59 years old with Graves' ophthalmopathy.

For the CDR3, the DNA is TGTGCCAGCAGTACCTCACAGGGCTACGAGCAGTACTTC. This encodes CASSTSQGYEQYF. The chain couples TRBV6-1 to TRBJ2-7; D might be TRBD1 (6 bases). The CDR3 spans 13 residues. V lost 5 bases, J lost 3 bases, and 11 bases lay in between. Germline V lookup: CDR1 MNHNS, CDR2 SASEGT.